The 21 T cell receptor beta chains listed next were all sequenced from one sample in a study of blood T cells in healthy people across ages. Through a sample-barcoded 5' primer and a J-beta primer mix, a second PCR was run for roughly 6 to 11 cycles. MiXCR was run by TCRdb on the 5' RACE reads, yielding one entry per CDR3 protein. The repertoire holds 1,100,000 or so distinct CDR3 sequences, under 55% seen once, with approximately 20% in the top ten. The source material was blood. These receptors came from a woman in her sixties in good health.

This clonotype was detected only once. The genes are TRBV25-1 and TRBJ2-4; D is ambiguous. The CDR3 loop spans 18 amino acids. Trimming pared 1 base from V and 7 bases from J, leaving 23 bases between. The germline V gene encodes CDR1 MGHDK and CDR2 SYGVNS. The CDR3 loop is CASSEFTGLDDLCNIQYF. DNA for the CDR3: TGTGCCAGCAGTGAATTTACCGGTCTGGACGACCTTTGTAACATTCAGTACTTC.

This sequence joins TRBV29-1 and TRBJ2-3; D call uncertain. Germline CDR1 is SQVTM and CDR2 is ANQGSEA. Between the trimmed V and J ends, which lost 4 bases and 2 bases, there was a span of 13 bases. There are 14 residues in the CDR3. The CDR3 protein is CSVGRSVNTDTQYF. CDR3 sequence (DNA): TGCAGCGTTGGACGCTCCGTTAACACAGATACGCAGTATTTT.

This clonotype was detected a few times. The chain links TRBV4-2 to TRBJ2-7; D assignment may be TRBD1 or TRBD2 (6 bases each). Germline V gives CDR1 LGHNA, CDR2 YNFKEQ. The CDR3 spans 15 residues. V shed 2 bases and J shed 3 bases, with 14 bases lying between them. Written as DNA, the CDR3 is TGTGCCAGCAGCCAAAGAAGCGGAGGGGGCTACGAGCAGTACTTC. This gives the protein CASSQRSGGGYEQYF.

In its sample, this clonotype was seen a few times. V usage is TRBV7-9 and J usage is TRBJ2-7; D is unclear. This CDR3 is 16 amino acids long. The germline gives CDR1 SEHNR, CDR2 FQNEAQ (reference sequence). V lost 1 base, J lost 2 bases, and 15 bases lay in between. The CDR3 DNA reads TGTGCCAGCAGCTTAGTCGATCGGCAGAAAACCTACGAGCAGTACTTC. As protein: CASSLVDRQKTYEQYF.

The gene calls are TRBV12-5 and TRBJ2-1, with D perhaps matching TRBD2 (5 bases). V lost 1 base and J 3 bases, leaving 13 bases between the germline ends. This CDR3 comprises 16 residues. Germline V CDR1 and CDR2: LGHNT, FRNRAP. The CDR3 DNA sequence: TGTGCTAGTGGTTTGGACGCGGCGGGCCTCTACAATGAGCAGTTCTTC. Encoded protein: CASGLDAAGLYNEQFF.

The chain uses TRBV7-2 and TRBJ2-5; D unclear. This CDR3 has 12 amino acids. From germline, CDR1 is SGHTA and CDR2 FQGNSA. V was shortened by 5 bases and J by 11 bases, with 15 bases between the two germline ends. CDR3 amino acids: CASSPRLAEQYF. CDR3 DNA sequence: TGTGCCAGCAGCCCCCGATTGGCTGAGCAGTACTTC. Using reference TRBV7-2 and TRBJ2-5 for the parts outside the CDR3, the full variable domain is GAGVSQSPSNKVTEKGKDVELRCDPISGHTALYWYRQSLGQGLEFLIYFQGNSAPDKSGLPSDRFSAERTGGSVSTLTIQRTQQEDSAVYLCASSPRLAEQYFGPGTRLLVL.

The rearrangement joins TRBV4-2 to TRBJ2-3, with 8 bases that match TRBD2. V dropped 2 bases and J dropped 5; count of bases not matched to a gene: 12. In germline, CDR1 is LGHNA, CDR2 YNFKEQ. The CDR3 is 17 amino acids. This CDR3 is CASSQQPNGAGGDTQYF. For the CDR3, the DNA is TGTGCCAGCAGCCAACAACCCAACGGGGCGGGAGGAGATACGCAGTATTTT.

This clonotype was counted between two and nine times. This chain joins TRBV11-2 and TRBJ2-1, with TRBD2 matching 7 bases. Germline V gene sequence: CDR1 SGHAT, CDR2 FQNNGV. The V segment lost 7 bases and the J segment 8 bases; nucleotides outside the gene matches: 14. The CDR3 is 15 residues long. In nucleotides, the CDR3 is TGTGCCAGCATCCCGGGGGGAGGATCCGTGGATGAGCAGTTCTTC. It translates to CASIPGGGSVDEQFF.

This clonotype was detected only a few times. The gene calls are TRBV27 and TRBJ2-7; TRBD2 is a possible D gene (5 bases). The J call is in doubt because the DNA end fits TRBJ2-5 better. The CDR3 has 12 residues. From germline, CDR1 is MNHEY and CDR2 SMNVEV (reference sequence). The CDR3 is CASRTSSGTQYF. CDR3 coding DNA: TGTGCCAGTAGGACTTCATCAGGGACCCAGTACTTC.

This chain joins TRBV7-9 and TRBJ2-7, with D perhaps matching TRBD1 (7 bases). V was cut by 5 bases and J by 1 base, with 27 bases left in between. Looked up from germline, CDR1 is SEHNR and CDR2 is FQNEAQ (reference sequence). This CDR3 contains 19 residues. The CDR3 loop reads CASSPRRALRDSSSYEQYF. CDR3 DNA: TGTGCCAGCAGCCCTAGGAGGGCACTCCGGGACAGTTCTTCCTACGAGCAGTACTTC.

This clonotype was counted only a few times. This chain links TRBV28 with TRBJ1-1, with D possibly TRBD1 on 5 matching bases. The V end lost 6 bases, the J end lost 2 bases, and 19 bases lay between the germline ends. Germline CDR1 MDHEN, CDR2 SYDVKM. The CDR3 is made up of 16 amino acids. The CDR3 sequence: CASRLRGPQGNTEAFF. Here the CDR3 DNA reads TGTGCCAGCAGGCTGCGGGGTCCGCAGGGAAACACTGAAGCTTTCTTT.

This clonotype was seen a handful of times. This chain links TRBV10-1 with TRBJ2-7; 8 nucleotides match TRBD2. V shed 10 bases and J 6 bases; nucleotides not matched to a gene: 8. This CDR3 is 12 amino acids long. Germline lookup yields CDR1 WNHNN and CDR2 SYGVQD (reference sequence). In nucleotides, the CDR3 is TGCGCCACTTCCAGCGGGAGTATCGAGCAGTACTTC. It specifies CATSSGSIEQYF.

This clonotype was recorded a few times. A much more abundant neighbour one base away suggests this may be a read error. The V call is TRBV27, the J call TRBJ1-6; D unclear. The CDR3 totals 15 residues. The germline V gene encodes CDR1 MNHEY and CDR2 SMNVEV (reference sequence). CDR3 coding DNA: TGTGCCAGCAGTTTATCCCCACAGAATAAGTCACCCCTCCACTTT. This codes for CASSLSPQNKSPLHF.

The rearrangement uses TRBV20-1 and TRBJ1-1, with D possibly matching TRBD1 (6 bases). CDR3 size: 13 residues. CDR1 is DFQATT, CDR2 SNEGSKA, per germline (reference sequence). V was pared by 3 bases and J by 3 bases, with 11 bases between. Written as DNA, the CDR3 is TGCAGTGCTAGCACGAGGGGGGACACTGAAGCTTTCTTT. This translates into CSASTRGDTEAFF.

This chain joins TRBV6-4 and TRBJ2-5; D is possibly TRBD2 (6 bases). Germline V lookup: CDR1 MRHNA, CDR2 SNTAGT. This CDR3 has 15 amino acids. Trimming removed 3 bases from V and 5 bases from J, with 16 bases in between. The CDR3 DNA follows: TGTGCCAGCAGTGAGTCCGGAGGGATGAGGGAGACCCAGTACTTC. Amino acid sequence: CASSESGGMRETQYF.

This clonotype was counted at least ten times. CDR3 residues: CASSYRATGHNEQFF. Here the CDR3 DNA reads TGTGCCAGCAGTTACCGAGCGACGGGCCACAATGAGCAGTTCTTC. The gene calls are TRBV6-5 and TRBJ2-1; unclear D gene. Trimming stripped 2 bases from V and 5 bases from J, with 13 bases between. The CDR3 sequence is 15 residues long. Germline V gene data show CDR1 as MNHEY and CDR2 as SVGAGI.

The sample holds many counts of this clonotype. The CDR3: CSASGIQNSYEQYF. The CDR3 DNA reads as TGCAGTGCTAGTGGGATACAGAATTCCTACGAGCAGTACTTC. This sequence joins TRBV20-1 and TRBJ2-7; D is unresolved. Trimming pared 3 bases from V and 1 base from J, leaving 13 bases between. Germline CDR1 DFQATT, CDR2 SNEGSKA (reference sequence). CDR3 length equals 14 residues.

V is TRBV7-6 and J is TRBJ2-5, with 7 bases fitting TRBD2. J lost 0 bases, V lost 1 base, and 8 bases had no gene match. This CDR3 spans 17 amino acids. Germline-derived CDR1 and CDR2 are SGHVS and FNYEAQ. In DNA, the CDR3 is TGTGCCAGCAGCTTAGATGGGCTAGCGGCGTACCAAGAGACCCAGTACTTC. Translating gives CASSLDGLAAYQETQYF.

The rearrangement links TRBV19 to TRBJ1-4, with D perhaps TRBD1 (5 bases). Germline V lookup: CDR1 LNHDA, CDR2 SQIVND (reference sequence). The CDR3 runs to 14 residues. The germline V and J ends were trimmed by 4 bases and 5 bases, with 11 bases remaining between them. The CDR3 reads CASSKQEPNEKLFF. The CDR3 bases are TGTGCCAGTAGTAAACAGGAGCCGAATGAAAAACTGTTTTTT. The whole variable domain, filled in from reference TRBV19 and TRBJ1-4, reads DGGITQSPKYLFRKEGQNVTLSCEQNLNHDAMYWYRQDPGQGLRLIYYSQIVNDFQKGDIAEGYSVSREKKESFPLTVTSAQKNPTAFYLCASSKQEPNEKLFFGSGTQLSVL.

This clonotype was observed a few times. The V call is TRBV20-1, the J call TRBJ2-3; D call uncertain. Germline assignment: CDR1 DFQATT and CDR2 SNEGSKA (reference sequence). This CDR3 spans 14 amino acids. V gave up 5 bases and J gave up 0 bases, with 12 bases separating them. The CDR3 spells CSAHAVGSTDTQYF. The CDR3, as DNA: TGCAGTGCTCACGCTGTAGGGAGCACAGATACGCAGTATTTT.

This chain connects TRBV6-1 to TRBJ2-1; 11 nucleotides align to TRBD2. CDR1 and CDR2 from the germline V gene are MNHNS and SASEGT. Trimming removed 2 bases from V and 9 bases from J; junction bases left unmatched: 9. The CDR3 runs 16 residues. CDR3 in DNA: TGTGCCAGCAGTGAATGTCGGCTAGCGGGAGGCTGTGAGCAGTTCTTC. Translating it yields CASSECRLAGGCEQFF.